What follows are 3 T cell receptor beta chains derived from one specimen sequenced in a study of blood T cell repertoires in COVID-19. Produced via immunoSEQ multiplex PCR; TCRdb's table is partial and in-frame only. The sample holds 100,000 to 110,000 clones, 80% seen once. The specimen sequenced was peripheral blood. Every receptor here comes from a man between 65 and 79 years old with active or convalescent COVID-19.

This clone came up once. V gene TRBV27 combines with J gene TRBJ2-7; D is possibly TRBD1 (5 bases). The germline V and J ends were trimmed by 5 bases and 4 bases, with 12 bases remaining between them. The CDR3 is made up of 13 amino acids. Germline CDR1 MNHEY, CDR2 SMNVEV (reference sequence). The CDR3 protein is CASSQGHQYEQYF. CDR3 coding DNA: TGTGCCAGCAGTCAAGGACATCAGTACGAGCAGTACTTC.

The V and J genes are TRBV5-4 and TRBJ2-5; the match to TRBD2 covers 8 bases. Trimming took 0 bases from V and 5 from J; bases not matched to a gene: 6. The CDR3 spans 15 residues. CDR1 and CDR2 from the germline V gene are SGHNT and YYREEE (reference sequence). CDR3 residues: CASSLEAGEVETQYF. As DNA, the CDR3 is TGTGCCAGCAGCTTGGAAGCGGGAGAGGTGGAGACCCAGTACTTC.

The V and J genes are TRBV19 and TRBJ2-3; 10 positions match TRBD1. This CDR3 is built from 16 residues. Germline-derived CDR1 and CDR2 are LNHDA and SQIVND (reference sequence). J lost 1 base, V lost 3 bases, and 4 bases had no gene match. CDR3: CASSMGGTGGTDTQYF. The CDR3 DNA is TGTGCCAGTAGTATGGGGGGGACAGGGGGCACAGATACGCAGTATTTT.